These 15 T cell receptor beta chains were sequenced from one sample in a study of CD8 T cells in acute hepatitis C reinfection. Assay: immunoSEQ multiplex PCR; the TCRdb copy retains only in-frame clones and omits some. The sample yields 38,000 or so clones, around 87% seen once. Documented time point: naive CD8 control sorted from an acute-time-point sample. The sequencing sample was made of naive CD8+ T cells from PBMCs. These receptors were collected from a man aged 30 to 45 with chronic hepatitis C.

The V gene is TRBV9, the J gene TRBJ2-4; no clear D gene. Trimming removed 3 bases at V and 8 bases at J, with 9 bases between. Germline loops: CDR1 SGDLS, CDR2 YYNGEE. This CDR3 has 12 amino acids. CDR3: CASSGNMDIQYF. CDR3 in DNA: TGTGCCAGCAGCGGAAACATGGACATTCAGTACTTC.

The CDR3 loop is CASSQGPMNTEAFF. CDR3 DNA: TGCGCCAGCAGCCAAGGGCCCATGAACACTGAAGCTTTCTTT. The chain couples TRBV4-1 to TRBJ1-1; no firm D call. Germline V gene lookup returns CDR1 MGHRA and CDR2 YSYEKL. The CDR3 is 14 amino acids. The ends were cut back, 1 base at V and 0 bases at J, with 6 bases in the middle.

V is TRBV7-2 and J is TRBJ2-1; 9 bases match TRBD2. There are 17 residues in the CDR3. After removal of 2 bases from V and 4 bases from J, the junction contained 9 bases not matched to a gene. Per germline, CDR1 SGHTA and CDR2 FQGNSA. The DNA for the CDR3 is TGTGCCAGCAGCTTATTATCGGCGGGGGGGCCTTACAATGAGCAGTTCTTC. Translation: CASSLLSAGGPYNEQFF.

The chain combines TRBV5-6 with TRBJ1-5; 7 bases align to TRBD1. Trimming took 0 bases from V and 9 from J; bases not matched to a gene: 0. This CDR3 comprises 12 residues. The germline gives CDR1 SGHDT, CDR2 YYEEEE. CDR3: CASSLGTGPQHF. The CDR3 coding sequence is TGTGCCAGCAGCTTGGGGACAGGGCCCCAGCATTTT.

This sequence joins TRBV5-8 and TRBJ1-2, with D perhaps TRBD1 (6 bases). V lost 4 bases and J 7 bases, leaving 17 bases between the germline ends. CDR3 length: 14 residues. The germline V gene has CDR1 SGHTS and CDR2 YDEGEE. The CDR3 DNA is TGTGCCAGCAGCGAGGTCACAGGGCGGAGTGGCTACACCTTC. Translation gives CASSEVTGRSGYTF.

The rearrangement uses TRBV9 and TRBJ1-5, with D tentatively TRBD1 (5 bases). This CDR3 has 14 amino acids. Per the germline V gene, CDR1 is SGDLS and CDR2 is YYNGEE. V was pared by 4 bases and J by 5 bases, with 13 bases between. The CDR3 reads CASSPGDPHQPQHF. The CDR3 DNA sequence: TGTGCCAGCAGCCCCGGGGACCCGCATCAGCCCCAGCATTTT.

A few counts support this clone. The chain uses TRBV7-9 and TRBJ1-1; tentative D call: TRBD1 (6 bases). Between the trimmed V and J ends, which lost 5 bases and 1 base, there was a span of 14 bases. The CDR3 has 15 amino acids. Per the germline V gene, CDR1 is SEHNR and CDR2 is FQNEAQ (reference sequence). CDR3 protein: CASSNTRGQNTEAFF. The DNA of the CDR3 is TGTGCCAGCAGCAACACCCGGGGACAGAACACTGAAGCTTTCTTT.

This chain connects TRBV19 to TRBJ1-1, with TRBD1 matching 8 bases. The CDR3 covers 15 residues. CDR1 is LNHDA, CDR2 SQIVND, per germline (reference sequence). V was pared by 3 bases and J by 6 bases, with 9 bases of the junction left unmatched. CDR3 sequence (DNA): TGTGCCAGTAGTATGGTGGCAGGGGGCTCGGCTGAAGCTTTCTTT. The encoded protein is CASSMVAGGSAEAFF. The full variable domain, its missing parts supplied by reference TRBV19 and TRBJ1-1, is DGGITQSPKYLFRKEGQNVTLSCEQNLNHDAMYWYRQDPGQGLRLIYYSQIVNDFQKGDIAEGYSVSREKKESFPLTVTSAQKNPTAFYLCASSMVAGGSAEAFFGQGTRLTVV.

The V gene is TRBV6-5, the J gene TRBJ2-7; possible D gene TRBD2, 6 bases. Germline loops: CDR1 MNHEY, CDR2 SVGAGI. With 0 bases removed from V and 5 bases from J, the gap between germline ends came to 11 bases. This CDR3 is built from 14 residues. As DNA, the CDR3 is TGTGCCAGCAGTTACTCGGCTAGCGACGACGAGCAGTACTTC. Translating it yields CASSYSASDDEQYF.

The chain carries TRBV6-1 and TRBJ1-5; D possibly corresponds to TRBD1 (5 bases). Germline assignment: CDR1 MNHNS and CDR2 SASEGT. The length of the CDR3 is 15 residues. With 1 base removed from V and 4 bases from J, the gap between germline ends came to 11 bases. The CDR3 loop is CASSEVQVGNQPQHF. Here the CDR3 DNA reads TGTGCCAGCAGTGAAGTACAGGTTGGGAATCAGCCCCAGCATTTT.

The chain is built from TRBV6-5 and TRBJ2-3, with D perhaps assigned TRBD1 or TRBD2 (5 bases each). CDR1 and CDR2 (germline): MNHEY, SVGAGI. Trimming removed 2 bases from V and 4 bases from J, with 13 bases in between. The CDR3 is made up of 15 amino acids. CDR3 sequence reads: CASSYLGGPADTQYF. CDR3 bases: TGTGCCAGCAGTTACCTTGGGGGTCCCGCAGATACGCAGTATTTT.

This chain links TRBV27 with TRBJ2-1; D is possibly TRBD1 (6 bases). V was shortened by 6 bases and J by 4 bases, with 13 bases between the two germline ends. The germline CDR1 and CDR2 sequences are MNHEY and SMNVEV (reference sequence). This CDR3 is 14 amino acids long. CDR3 coding DNA: TGTGCCAGCAGCACTAACGGACAGTACAATGAGCAGTTCTTC. Residues: CASSTNGQYNEQFF.

The genes are TRBV11-2 and TRBJ2-1, with D possibly TRBD2 on 6 matching bases. Trimming pared 3 bases from V and 10 bases from J, leaving 13 bases between. CDR1 is SGHAT and CDR2 is FQNNGV in the germline V gene. This CDR3 has 13 amino acids. The CDR3 DNA is TGTGCCAGCAGCTTCGCAGGGAGGAACGAGCAGTTCTTC. It yields the protein CASSFAGRNEQFF.

This chain connects TRBV5-1 to TRBJ2-1; weak D call: TRBD2 (6 bases). V lost 8 bases and J lost 5, with 17 bases in between. The CDR3 runs to 14 residues. Germline loops: CDR1 SGHRS, CDR2 YFSETQ. CDR3 nucleotide sequence: TGCGCCAGGGGGTCTAAGGGACTTCACAATGAGCAGTTCTTC. It is translated as CARGSKGLHNEQFF.

The V gene is TRBV5-1, the J gene TRBJ1-2, with 9 bases fitting TRBD1. Germline CDR1 and CDR2: SGHRS and YFSETQ. V gave up 4 bases and J gave up 8 bases; unmatched junction bases: 9. CDR3 length equals 14 residues. CDR3 DNA sequence: TGCGCCAGCAGCCTTTGGACAGGGGAGGGAGGCTACACCTTC. It translates to CASSLWTGEGGYTF.